This T cell receptor beta chain was profiled in a study of T cells in Graves' hyperthyroidism and ophthalmopathy. Study results and caveats: Most thyroid clonotypes expanded above 0.001 appeared in blood too. In the analysis, a 13 V-J model separated ophthalmopathy from stable hyperthyroidism.

A NOSPECS grade of at least 4, a Clinical Activity Score of at least 3 and duration under 3 months were recorded in ophthalmopathy patients. The PBMCs studied were ones that came from roughly 9.4 ml fresh peripheral blood. Comment on this clonotype: As yet, its antigen is unknown.

The TCR beta CDR3 regions underwent amplification using RNA transcripts as the source. With the HTBI primer set, the TCR CDR3 went through a first round of RT-PCR. TCRdb reprocessed the multiplex PCR reads via MiXCR and lists one record per CDR3 protein. Of around 600,000 distinct CDR3 sequences listed, roughly 14% are singletons. Germline CDR1 LGHNA, CDR2 YNFKEQ. Trimming stripped 0 bases from V and 2 bases from J, with 12 bases between. CDR3 length: 16 amino acids. The V gene is TRBV4-2, the J gene TRBJ2-3; D possibly corresponds to TRBD1 (6 bases). Material: blood. The clonotype originates from a woman aged 45-65 years with Graves' ophthalmopathy. The CDR3 sequence is CASSQDAGTTTDTQYF. Here the CDR3 DNA reads TGTGCCAGCAGCCAAGACGCCGGGACAACCACAGATACGCAGTATTTT.